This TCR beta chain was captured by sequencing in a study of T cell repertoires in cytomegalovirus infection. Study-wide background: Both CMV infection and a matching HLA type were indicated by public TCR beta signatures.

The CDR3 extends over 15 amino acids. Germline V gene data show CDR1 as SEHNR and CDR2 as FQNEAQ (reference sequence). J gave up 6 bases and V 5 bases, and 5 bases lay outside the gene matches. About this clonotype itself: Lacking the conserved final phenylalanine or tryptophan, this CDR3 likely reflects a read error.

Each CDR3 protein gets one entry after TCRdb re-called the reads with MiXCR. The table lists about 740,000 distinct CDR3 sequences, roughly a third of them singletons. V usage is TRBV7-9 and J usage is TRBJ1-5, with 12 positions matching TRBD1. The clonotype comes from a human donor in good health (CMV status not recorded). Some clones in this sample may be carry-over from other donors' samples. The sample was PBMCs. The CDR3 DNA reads TGTGCCAGCAGCCTCGGGACAGGGGGCCGTCAGCCCCAGCATTTG. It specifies CASSLGTGGRQPQHL.